Listed below are T cell receptor beta chains from one sample, sequenced in a study of vaccination and CD4 T cells after COVID-19. Their target antigens are unknown. In TCRdb, the PCR reads were re-called with MiXCR into one record per CDR3 protein. This sample has about 18,000 distinct CDR3 sequences, with roughly 62% found just once. The source material was CD4+ T cells from blood, cultured in vitro, sampled after SARS-CoV-2 vaccination. The receptors were sampled from a human donor who had recovered from COVID-19. The CDR3 runs from the conserved cysteine through the conserved F or W. A D gene is named only where the DNA matches it firmly. Size tells how often a clone was seen (once, few, many) or the class of an expanded clone, and some rows leave it out.

TRBD2 | TRBJ2-2 | few | TRBV6-1 | CASKGLAGAGVDGELFF | TGTGCCAGCAAAGGACTAGCGGGAGCGGGCGTCGACGGGGAGCTGTTTTTT
. | TRBJ1-2 | . | TRBV25-1 | CASSDSSDSGGYTF | TGTGCCAGCAGTGATTCCAGTGACTCGGGGGGCTACACCTTC
TRBD1 | TRBJ1-5 | few | TRBV19 | CASSVPAWDRGPYSNQPQHF | TGTGCCAGTAGTGTTCCCGCGTGGGACAGGGGGCCTTATAGCAATCAGCCCCAGCATTTT
. | TRBJ2-7 | few | TRBV6-2/TRBV6-3 | CASSYPPGSGHRYEQYF | TGTGCCAGCAGTTACCCACCCGGTAGTGGGCATCGGTACGAGCAGTACTTC
TRBD2 | TRBJ2-3 | few | TRBV20-1 | CSASGTSGFTDTQYF | TGCAGTGCTTCAGGGACTAGCGGATTCACAGATACGCAGTATTTT
TRBD1 | TRBJ1-4 | . | TRBV25-1 | CASSGTGVEKLFF | TGTGCCAGCAGTGGGACAGGGGTGGAAAAACTGTTTTTT
. | TRBJ2-3 | few | TRBV7-9 | CASSLGGGGLDTQYF | TGTGCCAGCAGCTTAGGAGGGGGGGGCCTAGATACGCAGTATTTT
TRBD2 | TRBJ2-5 | . | TRBV11-2 | CASSLDRASGTRETQYF | TGTGCCAGCAGCTTAGATCGGGCTAGCGGGACGCGGGAGACCCAGTACTTC
. | TRBJ2-7 | few | TRBV20-1 | CSARVGTYEQYF | TGCAGTGCTAGAGTGGGTACCTACGAGCAGTACTTC
. | TRBJ2-2 | . | TRBV4-3 | CASSQDRPGTTGELFF | TGCGCCAGCAGCCAAGATCGTCCAGGGACCACCGGGGAGCTGTTTTTT
TRBD1 | TRBJ1-6 | once | TRBV30 | CAGDSPLRF | TGTGCCGGGGACAGTCCCCTTCGCTTT
TRBD1 | TRBJ2-5 | few | TRBV2 | CASTVGDRGPRETQYF | TGTGCCAGCACTGTAGGGGACAGGGGCCCTCGAGAGACCCAGTACTTC
. | TRBJ1-5 | . | TRBV7-9 | CASSWGQYSNQPQHF | TGTGCCAGCAGCTGGGGACAATATAGCAATCAGCCCCAGCATTTT
TRBD1 | TRBJ2-3 | . | TRBV7-9 | CASSLGDRGSADTQYF | TGTGCCAGCAGCTTAGGGGACAGGGGGTCCGCAGATACGCAGTATTTT
. | TRBJ1-2 | . | TRBV20-1 | CSGKTQGYGYTF | TGCAGTGGGAAGACACAGGGCTATGGCTACACCTTC
. | TRBJ1-1 | . | TRBV5-4 | CASSLTGSTEAFF | TGTGCCAGCAGCTTGACAGGGTCCACTGAAGCTTTCTTT
. | TRBJ2-1 | . | TRBV24-1 | CATSDPTQGPHNEQFF | TGTGCCACCAGTGATCCGACCCAGGGCCCACACAATGAGCAGTTCTTC
. | TRBJ1-6 | . | TRBV20-1 | CSADDSPLHF | TGCAGTGCCGACGATTCACCCCTCCACTTT
. | TRBJ1-1 | . | TRBV7-9 | CASSFKGGTEAFF | TGTGCCAGCAGCTTCAAGGGTGGGACTGAAGCTTTCTTT
. | TRBJ1-1 | few | TRBV6-2/TRBV6-3 | CASSFRGQNTEAFF | TGTGCCAGCAGTTTTAGGGGACAGAACACTGAAGCTTTCTTT
. | TRBJ2-7 | . | TRBV7-8 | CASSFSGQSYEQYF | TGTGCCAGCAGCTTCTCGGGCCAATCCTACGAGCAGTACTTC
TRBD1 | TRBJ1-1 | . | TRBV7-9 | CASRLGQENTEAFF | TGTGCCAGCAGACTGGGACAGGAGAACACTGAAGCTTTCTTT
. | TRBJ2-7 | . | TRBV30 | CAWSADSYEQYF | TGTGCCTGGAGTGCCGACTCGTACGAGCAGTACTTC
. | TRBJ2-2 | . | TRBV12-3/TRBV12-4 | CASSLMQGTGELFF | TGTGCCAGCAGTTTAATGCAGGGGACCGGGGAGCTGTTTTTT
TRBD2 | TRBJ2-2 | . | TRBV6-1 | CASSSGSGARGNTGELFF | TGTGCCAGCAGTAGTGGTAGCGGGGCCAGGGGGAACACCGGGGAGCTGTTTTTT
. | TRBJ2-5 | . | TRBV28 | CASSSPRGVRETQYF | TGTGCCAGCAGTTCCCCCAGGGGGGTCCGAGAGACCCAGTACTTC
. | TRBJ2-3 | . | TRBV7-6 | CASGSGEGTDTQYF | TGTGCCAGCGGGTCGGGAGAAGGCACAGATACGCAGTATTTT
TRBD1 | TRBJ2-1 | once | TRBV7-3 | CASSLTGGKDEQFF | TGTGCCAGCAGCTTAACAGGGGGCAAGGATGAGCAGTTCTTC
TRBD1 | TRBJ1-6 | . | TRBV7-8 | CASSLSDRVHNSPLHF | TGTGCCAGCAGCTTAAGCGACAGGGTCCATAATTCACCCCTCCACTTT
. | TRBJ1-1 | few | TRBV7-2 | CASSVQGGPEAFF | TGTGCCAGCAGCGTACAGGGTGGGCCTGAAGCTTTCTTT
. | TRBJ1-6 | . | TRBV5-8 | CASSWRDRPLHF | TGTGCCAGCAGCTGGAGGGACCGCCCGCTCCACTTT
. | TRBJ2-2 | . | TRBV7-2 | CASSLTAVSNTGELFF | TGTGCCAGCAGCTTAACAGCTGTATCTAACACCGGGGAGCTGTTTTTT
TRBD1 | TRBJ2-3 | few | TRBV20-1 | CSASIVGGRGTQYF | TGCAGTGCTAGTATCGTAGGGGGCCGAGGCACGCAGTATTTT
. | TRBJ1-5 | . | TRBV11-2 | CASSYQSTRNQPQHF | TGTGCCAGCAGCTACCAGTCAACCAGGAATCAGCCCCAGCATTTT
. | TRBJ2-3 | . | TRBV6-5 | CASSYSAPGAAGTDTQYF | TGTGCCAGCAGTTACTCGGCCCCGGGGGCCGCCGGCACAGATACGCAGTATTTT
. | TRBJ1-5 | . | TRBV6-1 | CASSGRKGLHQPQHF | TGTGCCAGCAGTGGGCGTAAGGGGCTTCATCAGCCCCAGCATTTT
. | TRBJ1-4 | . | TRBV20-1 | CSARNIGEKLFF | TGCAGTGCTAGGAACATAGGTGAAAAACTGTTTTTT
. | TRBJ2-5 | once | TRBV11-1 | CASSLALQETQYF | TGTGCCAGCAGCTTAGCACTACAAGAGACCCAGTACTTC
. | TRBJ1-3 | few | TRBV20-1 | CSASSVSGNTIYF | TGCAGTGCTAGTTCTGTGTCTGGAAACACCATATATTTT
TRBD1 | TRBJ1-1 | . | TRBV30 | CAWSGDRHASEAFF | TGTGCCTGGAGTGGGGACAGGCATGCCTCTGAAGCTTTCTTT
. | TRBJ1-6 | . | TRBV12-3/TRBV12-4 | CASRDVGTTNSPLHF | TGTGCCAGCCGCGACGTGGGGACTACGAATTCACCCCTCCACTTT
. | TRBJ2-5 | . | TRBV14 | CASSQGRTQETQYF | TGTGCCAGCAGCCAGGGACGGACCCAAGAGACCCAGTACTTC
TRBD1 | TRBJ1-1 | . | TRBV11-3 | CASSLRGQGNTGAFF | TGTGCCAGCAGCTTAAGGGGACAGGGGAACACTGGAGCTTTCTTT
. | TRBJ2-2 | . | TRBV20-1 | CSAPTSHTGELFF | TGCAGTGCGCCAACTAGCCACACCGGGGAGCTGTTTTTT
TRBD1 | TRBJ1-5 | . | TRBV6-1 | CASSRQGAGQPQHF | TGTGCCAGCAGCCGACAGGGGGCGGGTCAGCCCCAGCATTTT